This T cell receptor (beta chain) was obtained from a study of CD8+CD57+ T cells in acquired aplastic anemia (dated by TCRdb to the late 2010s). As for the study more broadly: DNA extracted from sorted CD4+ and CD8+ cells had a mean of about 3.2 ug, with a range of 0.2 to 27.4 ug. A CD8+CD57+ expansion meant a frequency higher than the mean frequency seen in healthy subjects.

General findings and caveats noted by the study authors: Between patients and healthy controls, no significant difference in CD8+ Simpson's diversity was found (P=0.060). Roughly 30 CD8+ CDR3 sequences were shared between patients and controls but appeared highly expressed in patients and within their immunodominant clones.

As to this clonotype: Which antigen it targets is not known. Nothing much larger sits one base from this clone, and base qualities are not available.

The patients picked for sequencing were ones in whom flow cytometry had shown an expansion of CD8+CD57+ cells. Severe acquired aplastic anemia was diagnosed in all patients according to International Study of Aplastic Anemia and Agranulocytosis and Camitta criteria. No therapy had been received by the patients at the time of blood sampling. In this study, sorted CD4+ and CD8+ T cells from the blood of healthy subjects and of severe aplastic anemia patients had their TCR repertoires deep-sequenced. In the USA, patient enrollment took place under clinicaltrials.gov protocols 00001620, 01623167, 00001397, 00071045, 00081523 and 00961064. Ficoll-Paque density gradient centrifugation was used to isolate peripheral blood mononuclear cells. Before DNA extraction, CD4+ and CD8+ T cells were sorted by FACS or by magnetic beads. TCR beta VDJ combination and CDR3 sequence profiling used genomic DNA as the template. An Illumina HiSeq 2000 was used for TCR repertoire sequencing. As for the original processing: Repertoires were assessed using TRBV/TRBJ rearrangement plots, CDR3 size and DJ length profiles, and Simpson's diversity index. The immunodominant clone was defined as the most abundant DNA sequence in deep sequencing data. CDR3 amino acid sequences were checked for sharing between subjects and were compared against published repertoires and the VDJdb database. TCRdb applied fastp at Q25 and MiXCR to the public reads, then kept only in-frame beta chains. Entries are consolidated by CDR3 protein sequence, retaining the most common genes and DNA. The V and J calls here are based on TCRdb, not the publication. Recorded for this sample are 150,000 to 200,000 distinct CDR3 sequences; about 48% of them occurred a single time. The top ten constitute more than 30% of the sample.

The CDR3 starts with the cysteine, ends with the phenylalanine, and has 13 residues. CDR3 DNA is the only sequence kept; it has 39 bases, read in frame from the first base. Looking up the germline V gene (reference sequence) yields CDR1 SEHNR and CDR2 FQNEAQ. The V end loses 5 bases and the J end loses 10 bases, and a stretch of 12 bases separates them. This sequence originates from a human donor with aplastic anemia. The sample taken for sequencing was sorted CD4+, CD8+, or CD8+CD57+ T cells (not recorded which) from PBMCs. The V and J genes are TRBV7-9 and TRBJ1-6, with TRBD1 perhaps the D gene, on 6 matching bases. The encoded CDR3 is CASSPRGGSPLHF. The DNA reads TGTGCCAGCAGCCCTAGGGGGGGATCACCCCTCCACTTT.